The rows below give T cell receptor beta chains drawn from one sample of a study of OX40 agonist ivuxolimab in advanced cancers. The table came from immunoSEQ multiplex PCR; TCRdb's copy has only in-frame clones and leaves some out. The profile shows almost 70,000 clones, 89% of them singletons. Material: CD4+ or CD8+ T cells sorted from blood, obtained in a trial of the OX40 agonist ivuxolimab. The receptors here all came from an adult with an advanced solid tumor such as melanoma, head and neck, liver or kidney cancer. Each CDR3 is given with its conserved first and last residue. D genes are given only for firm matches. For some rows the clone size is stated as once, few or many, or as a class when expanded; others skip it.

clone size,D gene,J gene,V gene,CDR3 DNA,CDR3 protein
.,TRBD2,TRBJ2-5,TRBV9,TGTGCCAGCAGCCCCCAGGTAGCGGGAGTGATGGGGACCCAGTACTTC,CASSPQVAGVMGTQYF
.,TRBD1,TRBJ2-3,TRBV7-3,TGTGCCAGCAGCTTAATGGGACAGGGCACAGATACGCAGTATTTT,CASSLMGQGTDTQYF
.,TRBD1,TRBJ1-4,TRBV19,TGTGCCAGTAGTATCGACAGGGATGAAAAACTGTTTTTT,CASSIDRDEKLFF
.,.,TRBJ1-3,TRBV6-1,TGTGCCAGCAGGCCGAGCGGGGGGATGGGAAACACCATATATTTT,CASRPSGGMGNTIYF
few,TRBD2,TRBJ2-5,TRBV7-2,TGTGCCAGCAGCGTTAGAGCGGGAGGGCCGGCAGAGACCCAGTACTTC,CASSVRAGGPAETQYF
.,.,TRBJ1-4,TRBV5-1,TGCGCCAGCAGCTTGGCCGGAACATCGGGTGAAAAACTGTTTTTT,CASSLAGTSGEKLFF
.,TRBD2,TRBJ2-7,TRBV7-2,TGTGCCAGCAGCGGCCTGACTAGCGGGGCCTACGAGCAGTACTTC,CASSGLTSGAYEQYF
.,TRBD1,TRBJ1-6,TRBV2,TGTGCCAGCAAGAGACAGGGTCATAATTCACCCCTCCACTTT,CASKRQGHNSPLHF
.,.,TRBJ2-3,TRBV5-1,TGCGCCAGCAGCTCGGCGGGGACCCGCACAGATACGCAGTATTTT,CASSSAGTRTDTQYF
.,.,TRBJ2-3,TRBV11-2,TGTGCCAGCACCGCTACGTTTGGCACAGATACGCAGTATTTT,CASTATFGTDTQYF
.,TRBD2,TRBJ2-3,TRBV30,TGTGCCTGGAAGGTGGCGGGAGGGTACACAGATACGCAGTATTTT,CAWKVAGGYTDTQYF
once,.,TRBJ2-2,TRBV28,TGTGCCAGCAGTCTGGGGACCGGGGAGCTGTTTTTT,CASSLGTGELFF
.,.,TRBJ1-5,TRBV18,TGTGCCAGCTCCCTCGGTACCTTCGGTAATCAGCCCCAGCATTTT,CASSLGTFGNQPQHF
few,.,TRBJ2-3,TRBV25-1,TGTGCCAGCAGGGACGAGGGAGATACGCAGTATTTT,CASRDEGDTQYF
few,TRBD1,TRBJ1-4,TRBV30,TGTGCCTGGAGTCTGACAGGGTATGAAAAACTGTTTTTT,CAWSLTGYEKLFF
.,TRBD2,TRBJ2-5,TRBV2,TGTGCCAGCAGTGAAAGGTCTAGCGGGGGGGAGACCCAGTACTTC,CASSERSSGGETQYF
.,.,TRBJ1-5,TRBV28,TGTGCCAGCAGCTGGGACAGCAATCAGCCCCAGCATTTT,CASSWDSNQPQHF
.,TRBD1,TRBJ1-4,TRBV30,TGTGCCTGGCTCCGGGACAGGGGTGGGCTGTTTTTT,CAWLRDRGGLFF
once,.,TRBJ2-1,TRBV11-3,TGTGCCAGCAACCCTGGAGCGGTCAATGAGCAGTTCTTC,CASNPGAVNEQFF
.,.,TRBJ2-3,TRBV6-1,TGTGCCAGCATGCAGGGCACAGATACGCAGTATTTT,CASMQGTDTQYF
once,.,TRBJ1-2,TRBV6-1,TGTGCCAGCAGCGAGGGGCAGAACTATGGCTACACCTTC,CASSEGQNYGYTF
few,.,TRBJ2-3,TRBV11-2,TGTGCCAGCAGCTTAGTTTGGGCTAGCCCTAGCACAGATACGCAGTATTTT,CASSLVWASPSTDTQYF
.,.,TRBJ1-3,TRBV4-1,TGCGCCAGCAGCCCCCGACAGTCCGTAGAAAACACCATATATTTT,CASSPRQSVENTIYF
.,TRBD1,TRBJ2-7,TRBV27,TGTGCCAGCAGTTTATCGGCCACCGGGACAGGGGAGTCCTACGAGCAGTACTTC,CASSLSATGTGESYEQYF
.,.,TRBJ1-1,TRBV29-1,TGCAGCGTTGTCCATACAGTTGGAAACACTGAAGCTTTCTTT,CSVVHTVGNTEAFF
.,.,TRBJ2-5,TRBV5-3,TGTGCCAGAAGCGAACAAGAGATCCAGTACTTC,CARSEQEIQYF
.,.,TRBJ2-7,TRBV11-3,TGTGCCAGCAGCCCGTCGGGGGACATCTTTGAGCAGTACTTC,CASSPSGDIFEQYF
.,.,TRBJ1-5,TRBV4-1,TGCGCCAGCAGCCAGGCTCAAAATCAGCCCCAGCATTTT,CASSQAQNQPQHF
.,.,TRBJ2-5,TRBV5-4,TGTGCCAGCAGCCGCAGGGGGGACCAAGAGACCCAGTACTTC,CASSRRGDQETQYF
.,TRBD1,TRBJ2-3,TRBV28,TGTGCCAGCAGTTTATGGACAGGGTCTAGCACAGATACGCAGTATTTT,CASSLWTGSSTDTQYF
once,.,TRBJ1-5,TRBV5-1,TGCGCCAGCAGCTTGACGACAGATAGCAATCAGCCCCAGCATTTT,CASSLTTDSNQPQHF
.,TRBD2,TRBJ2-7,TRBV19,TGTGCCAGTAGTATAAGGGGGATACTAGCGGGAGCCTCCTACGAGCAGTACTTC,CASSIRGILAGASYEQYF
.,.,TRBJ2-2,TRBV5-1,TGCGCCAGCAGCTTGGGCTTGAGCCCGAACACCGGGGAGCTGTTTTTT,CASSLGLSPNTGELFF
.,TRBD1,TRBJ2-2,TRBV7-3,TGTGCCAGCAGCTTACATGGGACAGGGGGGCCCGGGGAGCTGTTTTTT,CASSLHGTGGPGELFF
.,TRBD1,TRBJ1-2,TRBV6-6,TGTGCCAGCAGGGGGGGACAGGGTGGTAACTATGGCTACACCTTC,CASRGGQGGNYGYTF
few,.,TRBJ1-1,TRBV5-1,TGCGCCAGCAGCTTGTCAAGGGACGGTGAAGCTTTCTTT,CASSLSRDGEAFF
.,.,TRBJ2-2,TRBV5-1,TGCGCCAGCAGCCCGGTTCGAACCGCGAACACCGGGGAGCTGTTTTTT,CASSPVRTANTGELFF
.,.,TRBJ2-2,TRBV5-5,TGTGCCAGCAGCTTGAGGTCGAACACCGGGGAGCTGTTTTTT,CASSLRSNTGELFF
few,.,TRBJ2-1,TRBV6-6,TGTGCCAGCAGGGAGGACACCAACTACAATGAGCAGTTCTTC,CASREDTNYNEQFF
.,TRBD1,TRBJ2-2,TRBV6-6,TGTGCCTGCCAGTACAGGGGGCTGGGTACCGGGGAGCTGTTTTTT,CACQYRGLGTGELFF
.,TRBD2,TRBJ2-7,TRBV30,TGTGCCTGGAGTGGACTAGCGGGAGGGTTTGAGCAGTACTTC,CAWSGLAGGFEQYF
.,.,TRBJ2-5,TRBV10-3,TGTGCCATCAGTGTGGGGGCGGCGCAAGAGACCCAGTACTTC,CAISVGAAQETQYF
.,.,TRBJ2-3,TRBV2,TGTGCCAGCAGTGAACACCTGGGTACAGATACGCAGTATTTT,CASSEHLGTDTQYF
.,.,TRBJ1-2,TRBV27,TGTGCCGCCCGGGGGGCGATTGGCTACACCTTC,CAARGAIGYTF
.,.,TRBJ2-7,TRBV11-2,TGTGCCAGCAGCTTTGACAGTCCTTACGAGCAGTACTTC,CASSFDSPYEQYF
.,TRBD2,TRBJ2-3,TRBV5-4,TGTGCCAGCAGCTTGGAGGGACTAGCGGGAGCAGATACGCAGTATTTT,CASSLEGLAGADTQYF
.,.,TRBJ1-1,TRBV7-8,TGTGCCAGCAGCCTTCGGGAGAAGAACACTGAAGCTTTCTTT,CASSLREKNTEAFF
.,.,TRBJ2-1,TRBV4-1,TGCGCCAGCAGCCAAGCAGGGTCCTACAATGAGCAGTTCTTC,CASSQAGSYNEQFF
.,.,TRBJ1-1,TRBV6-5,TGTGCCAGCACCCCCGAGGGGGGTTTGAACACTGAAGCTTTCTTT,CASTPEGGLNTEAFF
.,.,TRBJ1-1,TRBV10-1,TGCGCCAGCAGCCAAGATGGACGGGGCACTGAAGCTTTCTTT,CASSQDGRGTEAFF
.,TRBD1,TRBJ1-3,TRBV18,TGTGCCAGCTCACTCACCGGGCCTACAGGGGGAGGAAACACCATATATTTT,CASSLTGPTGGGNTIYF
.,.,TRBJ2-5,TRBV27,TGTGCCAGCAGCCTGAGGAGACGGGAGACCCAGTACTTC,CASSLRRRETQYF
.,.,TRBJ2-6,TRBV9,TGTGCCAGCAGCGTCATAAGCTCTGGGGCCAACGTCCTGACTTTC,CASSVISSGANVLTF
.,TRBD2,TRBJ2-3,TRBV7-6,TGTGCCAGCAGCCACGGACTAGCGGTGGGGGATACGCAGTATTTT,CASSHGLAVGDTQYF
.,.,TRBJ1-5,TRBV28,TGTGCCAGCAGTCTACAGGGAGCCCAGCCCCAGCATTTT,CASSLQGAQPQHF
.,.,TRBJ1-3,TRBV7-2,TGTGCCAGCAGCTTCCCGCGATACTCTGGAAACACCATATATTTT,CASSFPRYSGNTIYF